This entry lists 22 T cell receptor beta chains sequenced from one sample in a study of CD8 T cells in Susac syndrome. After extraction with the RNeasy kit, roughly 0.45 to 1 ug of the RNA was reverse transcribed using random hexamers. TCRdb analysed the immunoSEQ multiplex PCR reads with MiXCR anew, one entry per CDR3 protein. The profile shows some 58,000 distinct CDR3 sequences, 95% of them singletons. Source material: CD8+ T cells from PBMCs. These receptors were taken from a human donor with Susac syndrome.

The V gene is TRBV20-1, the J gene TRBJ2-5; 13 positions match TRBD2. V trimming: 5 bases; J trimming: 5 bases; junction bases outside the gene matches: 5. The germline V gene has CDR1 DFQATT and CDR2 SNEGSKA (reference sequence). The CDR3 spans 14 residues. The CDR3 loop is CSARTSGGQETQYF. Here the CDR3 DNA reads TGCAGTGCTCGGACTAGCGGGGGCCAGGAGACCCAGTACTTC.

The chain recombines TRBV28 with TRBJ2-7; TRBD1 might be the D (5 bases). The germline CDR1 and CDR2 sequences are MDHEN and SYDVKM. Trimming shortened V by 5 bases and J by 1 base, and 15 bases separated the two germline ends. This CDR3 has 15 residues. The CDR3 region has the DNA TGTGCCAGCAGTCCCCCCGACAGTGCGTCCTACGAGCAGTACTTC. This sequence encodes CASSPPDSASYEQYF.

The chain joins TRBV27 to TRBJ2-3; TRBD2 agrees at 10 bases. After removal of 8 bases from V and 7 bases from J, the junction contained 9 bases not matched to a gene. The CDR3 consists of 14 residues. Germline assignment: CDR1 MNHEY and CDR2 SMNVEV (reference sequence). CDR3 protein: CASASGGVGNTQYF. DNA for the CDR3: TGTGCCAGCGCCAGCGGGGGGGTCGGAAATACGCAGTATTTT.

The gene calls are TRBV6-1 and TRBJ2-1, with 10 bases fitting TRBD2. The V and J ends lost 1 base and 3 bases, in that order; junction bases with no gene match: 6. CDR3 length equals 17 residues. Germline assignment: CDR1 MNHNS and CDR2 SASEGT. CDR3 protein: CASSEEIAGGNYNEQFF. The CDR3 DNA follows: TGTGCCAGCAGTGAAGAAATAGCGGGGGGCAACTACAATGAGCAGTTCTTC.

The rearrangement links TRBV7-2 to TRBJ2-3; D gene ambiguous. This CDR3 is built from 13 residues. V was pared by 3 bases and J by 2 bases, with 6 bases between. Germline CDR1 and CDR2: SGHTA and FQGNSA. In DNA, the CDR3 is TGTGCCAGCAGCTTGGGATACACAGATACGCAGTATTTT. This translates into CASSLGYTDTQYF.

This clonotype was observed a handful of times. This rearrangement joins TRBV6-5 to TRBJ1-1; 7 bases match TRBD1. This CDR3 is 14 amino acids long. CDR1 and CDR2 from the germline V gene are MNHEY and SVGAGI. V lost 5 bases, J lost 0 bases, and 3 bases stayed unmatched. The CDR3, as DNA: TGTGCCAGCAGTACGGGACAGTTGAACACTGAAGCTTTCTTT. It yields the protein CASSTGQLNTEAFF.

The V and J genes are TRBV27 and TRBJ1-5, with D maybe TRBD1 (6 bases). The CDR3 is 12 residues long. The V and J ends lost 6 bases and 7 bases respectively, with 10 bases between them. The V gene's germline CDR1 is MNHEY and CDR2 SMNVEV (reference sequence). The chain's CDR3 is CASRQGGQPQHF. The CDR3 DNA reads TGTGCCAGCAGACAGGGTGGACAGCCCCAGCATTTT.

The chain uses TRBV19 and TRBJ1-2; unclear D gene. V shed 8 bases and J shed 4 bases, with 11 bases lying between them. From germline, CDR1 is LNHDA and CDR2 SQIVND (reference sequence). There are 12 residues in the CDR3. This CDR3 reads CASSQSSYGYTF. In nucleotides, the CDR3 is TGTGCCAGTTCCCAGAGCAGCTATGGCTACACCTTC. The whole variable domain, remainder taken from reference TRBV19 and TRBJ1-2, is DGGITQSPKYLFRKEGQNVTLSCEQNLNHDAMYWYRQDPGQGLRLIYYSQIVNDFQKGDIAEGYSVSREKKESFPLTVTSAQKNPTAFYLCASSQSSYGYTFGSGTRLTVV.

The chain employs TRBV19 and TRBJ2-1; TRBD2 aligns across 11 bases. Germline V gene lookup returns CDR1 LNHDA and CDR2 SQIVND (reference sequence). With V trimmed by 5 bases and J by 3 bases, 12 bases remained unmatched. CDR3 size: 18 residues. The CDR3 nucleotides read TGTGCCAGTAGTTGGACTAGCGGGTCCTCCTCGGACTACAATGAGCAGTTCTTC. It specifies CASSWTSGSSSDYNEQFF.

The rearrangement uses TRBV2 and TRBJ2-7, with 7 bases identical to TRBD1. V was clipped by 8 bases and J by 4 bases; unmatched bases: 8. This CDR3 contains 13 residues. Germline V lookup: CDR1 SNHLY, CDR2 FYNNEI. The CDR3 protein is CASSTGDGYEQYF. The CDR3 region has the DNA TGTGCCAGCTCCACAGGGGACGGATACGAGCAGTACTTC.

The chain combines TRBV29-1 with TRBJ1-4; D unclear. Germline CDR1 is SQVTM and CDR2 is ANQGSEA. The CDR3 runs 12 residues. Trimming left V 4 bases short and J 4 bases short, with 7 bases between. Written as DNA, the CDR3 is TGCAGCGTTGGTGACATTAATGAAAAACTGTTTTTT. Translated: CSVGDINEKLFF.

The chain combines TRBV12-3 or TRBV12-4 with TRBJ2-7; 9 nucleotides agree with TRBD1. V dropped 7 bases and J dropped 6; count of bases not matched to a gene: 10. This CDR3 comprises 14 residues. The DNA for the CDR3 is TGTGCCAGCACGACTACGGGACAGGGCCTCGAGCAGTACTTC. Translated, it gives CASTTTGQGLEQYF.

V gene TRBV30 combines with J gene TRBJ1-5; D remains unclear. CDR3 size: 16 residues. Germline V gene sequence: CDR1 GTSNPN, CDR2 SVGIG (reference sequence). Trimming pared 0 bases from V and 0 bases from J, leaving 12 bases between. The CDR3 spells CAWSVGPPGSNQPQHF. The DNA for the CDR3 is TGTGCCTGGAGTGTAGGACCCCCCGGTAGCAATCAGCCCCAGCATTTT. Combining the CDR3 with reference TRBV30 and TRBJ1-5 gives the whole variable domain SQTIHQWPATLVQPVGSPLSLECTVEGTSNPNLYWYRQAAGRGLQLLFYSVGIGQISSEVPQNLSASRPQDRQFILSSKKLLLSDSGFYLCAWSVGPPGSNQPQHFGDGTRLSIL.

V usage is TRBV7-2 and J usage is TRBJ2-4, with 9 bases identical to TRBD1. The CDR3 extends over 16 amino acids. V was clipped by 5 bases and J by 3 bases; unmatched bases: 8. Germline V CDR1 and CDR2: SGHTA, FQGNSA. CDR3 nucleotides: TGTGCCAGCAGCGCGGACAGGGGTCGCCGCAAAAACATTCAGTACTTC. This gives the protein CASSADRGRRKNIQYF. The full variable domain, completed using reference TRBV7-2 and TRBJ2-4, is GAGVSQSPSNKVTEKGKDVELRCDPISGHTALYWYRQSLGQGLEFLIYFQGNSAPDKSGLPSDRFSAERTGGSVSTLTIQRTQQEDSAVYLCASSADRGRRKNIQYFGAGTRLSVL.

This clonotype has just one count. The chain has TRBV20-1 and TRBJ1-1; D possibly corresponds to TRBD1 (5 bases). Germline CDR1 reads DFQATT; CDR2 reads SNEGSKA (reference sequence). CDR3 length equals 14 residues. Trimming cost V 0 bases and J 5 bases, with 13 bases left between them. DNA of the CDR3: TGCAGTGCTAGAGACGGGTTGGGGACGACTGAAGCTTTCTTT. Its protein is CSARDGLGTTEAFF.

The chain is built from TRBV29-1 and TRBJ2-1, with 7 nucleotides matching TRBD2. The CDR3 spans 14 residues. Losses at the gene ends were 7 bases for V and 2 bases for J; bases not matched to a gene: 8. CDR1 SQVTM and CDR2 ANQGSEA come from the germline V gene. CDR3 coding DNA: TGCAGCGGGGGGGGTGCGGGTGCCTACAATGAGCAGTTCTTC. It encodes CSGGGAGAYNEQFF.

The genes are TRBV27 and TRBJ2-7; 11 bases match TRBD1. Per the germline V gene, CDR1 is MNHEY and CDR2 is SMNVEV (reference sequence). J was trimmed by 2 bases and V by 7 bases; bases with no gene match: 7. CDR3 length: 15 residues. CDR3 sequence: CASNLDRGQTYEQYF. CDR3 in DNA: TGTGCCAGCAACCTGGACAGGGGGCAAACCTACGAGCAGTACTTC.

The J gene is TRBJ2-7, the V gene TRBV20-1; TRBD2 aligns across 8 bases. The CDR3 loop spans 15 amino acids. Germline CDR1 DFQATT, CDR2 SNEGSKA (reference sequence). V shed 4 bases, J shed 2 bases, and the junction held 10 bases outside the gene matches. CDR3 in amino acids: CSAKEGLAPTYEQYF. The CDR3 DNA reads as TGCAGTGCTAAAGAAGGACTAGCTCCCACCTACGAGCAGTACTTC.

The rearrangement uses TRBV15 and TRBJ2-1; 7 nucleotides match TRBD1. The V segment lost 4 bases and the J segment 7 bases; nucleotides outside the gene matches: 13. Germline CDR1 is LNHNV and CDR2 is YYDKDF (reference sequence). The CDR3 sequence is 16 residues long. The CDR3 protein is CATSITGVTSRNEQFF. The CDR3 DNA follows: TGTGCCACCAGCATAACAGGGGTTACATCTCGGAATGAGCAGTTCTTC.

V usage is TRBV7-8 and J usage is TRBJ1-5; TRBD1 agrees at 7 bases. CDR1 is SGHVS and CDR2 is FQNEAQ in the germline V gene. V lost 3 bases to trimming and J lost 0 bases; unmatched junction nucleotides: 5. The CDR3 totals 16 residues. The DNA of the CDR3 is TGTGCCAGCAGCTTGACAGGGAAGTATAGCAATCAGCCCCAGCATTTT. The encoded protein is CASSLTGKYSNQPQHF.

The chain has TRBV15 and TRBJ1-5; D remains ambiguous. From germline, CDR1 is LNHNV and CDR2 YYDKDF (reference sequence). This CDR3 comprises 15 residues. V lost 0 bases, J lost 6 bases, and 12 bases lay in between. Here the CDR3 reads CATSRDFGVSQPQHF. As DNA, the CDR3 is TGTGCCACCAGCAGAGATTTCGGTGTTAGTCAGCCCCAGCATTTT.

This clonotype came up once. The chain employs TRBV29-1 and TRBJ2-7; D gene ambiguous. The germline V and J ends were trimmed by 4 bases and 3 bases, with 13 bases remaining between them. There are 13 residues in the CDR3. Per germline, CDR1 SQVTM and CDR2 ANQGSEA. For the CDR3, the DNA is TGCAGCGTTGTAGGTCACTTAGGCTACGAGCAGTACTTC. It codes for CSVVGHLGYEQYF.